A selection of T cell receptor beta chains follows, all from one sample in a study of shared clonotypes between healthy human individuals. Using immunoSEQ multiplex PCR, the repertoire was profiled, and TCRdb retains in-frame clones only, with some absent. This sample has 600,000 to 750,000 clones, with 55% to 75% found just once. Material for sequencing was memory CD4+ T cells sorted from blood. The receptors come from a woman aged 25 to 39 in good health. Both conserved end residues are part of each CDR3. The D gene is left open where the match is weak. The size field is filled for only some rows; it gives once, few, many or a size class.

>TRBJ1-2|TRBD1|NA|TRBV7-2
TGTGCCAGCAGCTTAGCCCAGGGGGCGGACTATGGCTACACCTTC
CASSLAQGADYGYTF
>TRBJ2-7|NA|NA|TRBV28
TGTGCCAGCAGTTGGGAGTTTGCCACCAGAACCTACGAGCAGTACTTC
CASSWEFATRTYEQYF
>TRBJ1-6|NA|NA|TRBV7-7
TGTGCCAGCAGCTTAGATACGGATTCACCCCTCCACTTT
CASSLDTDSPLHF
>TRBJ2-1|TRBD2|NA|TRBV7-3
TGTGCCAGCAGCGCGCCGGTAGCGGGGGGCTACAATGAGCAGTTCTTC
CASSAPVAGGYNEQFF
>TRBJ2-3|NA|NA|TRBV9
TGTGCCAGCAGCGTAGGTGGGCGGGATACGCAGTATTTT
CASSVGGRDTQYF
>TRBJ2-5|TRBD1|NA|TRBV2
TGTGCCAGCAGTGATCTTGGGACAGGCTCAGAGACCCAGTACTTC
CASSDLGTGSETQYF
>TRBJ2-7|TRBD2|NA|TRBV18
TGTGCCAGCTCACCACCGCTAGCGGGAGGGGGCTACGAGCAGTACTTC
CASSPPLAGGGYEQYF
>TRBJ2-2|TRBD1|medium-sized|TRBV7-9
TGTGCCAGCTCTCCTTTCTGGACAGGGGTGCGGACCGGGGAGCTGTTTTTT
CASSPFWTGVRTGELFF
>TRBJ2-1|TRBD2|NA|TRBV7-8
TGTGCCAGCAGCTCCCGAGCGGGAGGGGGTTACAATGAGCAGTTCTTC
CASSSRAGGGYNEQFF
>TRBJ2-5|TRBD2|few|TRBV5-1
TGCGCCAGCAGGGGACTAGCGGGCAACCAAGAGACCCAGTACTTC
CASRGLAGNQETQYF
>TRBJ2-2|NA|NA|TRBV5-1
TGCGCCAGCAGCTTGCTCAGGGGTGAGGCCGGGGAGCTGTTTTTT
CASSLLRGEAGELFF
>TRBJ2-2|TRBD2|NA|TRBV18
TGTGCCAGCTCATCCGCATCGACTAGCCAGAACACCGGGGAGCTGTTTTTT
CASSSASTSQNTGELFF
>TRBJ2-4|NA|NA|TRBV2
TGTGCCAGCAGTGAGGCACACGCACTAGCCAAAAACATTCAGTACTTC
CASSEAHALAKNIQYF
>TRBJ2-1|NA|NA|TRBV10-3
TGTGCCATCAGTGTGACTAGTAACTATGAGCAGTTCTTC
CAISVTSNYEQFF
>TRBJ1-2|NA|NA|TRBV11-2
TGTGCCAGCAGCCCCCAGTTGGATCCCGGCTACACCTTC
CASSPQLDPGYTF
>TRBJ2-3|NA|many|TRBV29-1
TGCAGCGTTGAATGGGCTAGCCTGGGGACAGATACGCAGTATTTT
CSVEWASLGTDTQYF
>TRBJ2-1|NA|NA|TRBV7-9
TGTGCCAGCAGCTTAGTTCTGGGAAATAATGAGCAGTTCTTC
CASSLVLGNNEQFF
>TRBJ2-3|NA|NA|TRBV7-2
TGTGCCAGCAGCTTTAATGTTCTAGTTTGGCCAGATACGCAGTATTTT
CASSFNVLVWPDTQYF
>TRBJ2-6|NA|NA|TRBV19
TGTGCCAGTAGCACAGGCCGTGTCTCTGGGGCCAACGTCCTGACTTTC
CASSTGRVSGANVLTF
>TRBJ2-5|TRBD2|NA|TRBV28
TGTGCCAGCAAGAGACTAGCGCAAGAGACCCAGTACTTC
CASKRLAQETQYF
>TRBJ2-2|NA|NA|TRBV7-2
TGTGCCAGCAGCTTAGGACTTACCTGGGCCGGGGAGCTGTTTTTT
CASSLGLTWAGELFF
>TRBJ2-3|TRBD2|NA|TRBV6-1
TGTGCCAGCAGTGAAATACTAGCGTCCGATACGCAGTATTTT
CASSEILASDTQYF
>TRBJ2-6|TRBD1|NA|TRBV6-5
TGTGCCAGCAGACTGGGACAGACTGGGGCCAACGTCCTGACTTTC
CASRLGQTGANVLTF
>TRBJ2-3|NA|once|TRBV25-1
TGTGCCAGCACGACTGGGCCAGATACGCAGTATTTT
CASTTGPDTQYF
>TRBJ1-2|NA|once|TRBV19
TGTGCCAGTAGCCCGAAGGCTGACTATGGCTACACCTTC
CASSPKADYGYTF
>TRBJ2-7|TRBD1|NA|TRBV29-1
TGCAGCGTTGTTCCCCCAACGACAGGGATCTACGAGCAGTACTTC
CSVVPPTTGIYEQYF
>TRBJ1-2|NA|NA|TRBV2
TGTGCCAGCAGTGAAACGGGGCGGGATGGCTACACCTTC
CASSETGRDGYTF
>TRBJ1-5|TRBD1|NA|TRBV7-9
TGTGCCAGCAGCTTAGCGCGGACAGGGGCGCACAATCAGCCCCAGCATTTT
CASSLARTGAHNQPQHF
>TRBJ2-7|TRBD2|NA|TRBV11-3
TGTGCCAGCAGCTTAGGGAAGCGGGACTCCTACGAGCAGTACTTC
CASSLGKRDSYEQYF